This T cell receptor (beta chain) emerged from a study of TIL therapy for anti-PD-1-resistant metastatic lung cancer. Overall study context: Patients then received nivolumab; progressors got lymphodepletion, TIL and IL-2. Most patients had lung adenocarcinoma; several tumors were EGFR-mutant, two ALK-rearranged; half smoked currently or formerly. Tumors had a median PD-L1 proportion score of around 6%.

Per the germline V gene, CDR1 is SEHNR and CDR2 is FQNEAQ (reference sequence). This CDR3 comprises 12 residues. The V and J ends lost 4 bases and 10 bases, in that order; junction bases with no gene match: 3. The libraries were made with immunoSEQ v3. The method was immunoSEQ multiplex PCR; TCRdb's version includes in-frame clones alone and lacks a portion of them. There are about 55,000 clones in the sample; approximately 80% occur only once, and 2.5% to 3.5% lies in the top ten. Time point described: pre-treatment sample, taken before nivolumab and TIL therapy. Enrollment ran from 2017 to early 2020. This clone showed up just once.

The sequence derives from a person between 25 and 80 years old with non-small cell lung cancer. The genes are TRBV7-9 and TRBJ2-1; TRBD1 matches 8 bases. The sequencing here drew on blood, taken at baseline. The CDR3 is CASSSGDREQFF. The CDR3 nucleotides are TGTGCCAGCAGCTCCGGGGACAGGGAGCAGTTCTTC.